This T cell receptor (beta chain) was sequenced in a study of technical replicates of blood from several donors. TCRdb's table, derived via immunoSEQ multiplex PCR, lists solely in-frame clones and lacks some. The sample shows nearly 95,000 clones, less than 96% of them seen only once. The sequenced sample consisted of T cells isolated from PBMCs. This TCR derives from a human donor in good health.

CDR3 bases: TGTGCCAGCAGCGTAGAGGGGGGGCATGGAACAGATACGCAGTATTTT. Translation gives CASSVEGGHGTDTQYF. This chain joins TRBV9 and TRBJ2-3, with D possibly being TRBD2 (7 bases). Between the trimmed V and J ends, which lost 0 bases and 3 bases, there was a span of 14 bases. The germline gives CDR1 SGDLS, CDR2 YYNGEE. The CDR3 has 16 residues.